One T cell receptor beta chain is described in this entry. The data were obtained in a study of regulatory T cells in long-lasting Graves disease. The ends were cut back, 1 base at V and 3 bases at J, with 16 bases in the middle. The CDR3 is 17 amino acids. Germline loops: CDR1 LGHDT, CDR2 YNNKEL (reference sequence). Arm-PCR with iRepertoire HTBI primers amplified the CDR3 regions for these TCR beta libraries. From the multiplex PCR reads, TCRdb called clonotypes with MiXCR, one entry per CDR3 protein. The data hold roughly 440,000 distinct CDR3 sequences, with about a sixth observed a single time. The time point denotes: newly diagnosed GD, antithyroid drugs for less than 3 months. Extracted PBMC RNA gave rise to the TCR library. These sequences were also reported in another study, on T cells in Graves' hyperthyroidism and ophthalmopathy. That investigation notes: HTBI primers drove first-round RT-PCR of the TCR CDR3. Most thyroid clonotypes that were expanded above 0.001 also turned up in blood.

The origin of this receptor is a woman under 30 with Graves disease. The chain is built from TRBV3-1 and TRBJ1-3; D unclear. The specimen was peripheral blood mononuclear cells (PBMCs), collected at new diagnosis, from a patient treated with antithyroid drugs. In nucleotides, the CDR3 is TGTGCCAGCAGCCAAGCTCGTCGAGAGGGCGATGGAAACACCATATATTTT. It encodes CASSQARREGDGNTIYF. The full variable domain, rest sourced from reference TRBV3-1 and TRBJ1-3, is DTAVSQTPKYLVTQMGNDKSIKCEQNLGHDTMYWYKQDSKKFLKIMFSYNNKELIINETVPNRFSPKSPDKAHLNLHINSLELGDSAVYFCASSQARREGDGNTIYFGEGSWLTVV.